The 4 T cell receptor beta chains below were found in one sample sequenced in a study of T cell responses to AZD1222 COVID-19 vaccine. Assay: immunoSEQ multiplex PCR; the TCRdb copy retains only in-frame clones and omits some. The table shows 70,000 to 75,000 clones, with about 78% occurring only once. This sample comprised peripheral blood, obtained 28 days after the second AZD1222 dose. These receptor sequences come from an adult who received the AZD1222 COVID-19 vaccine.

In its sample, this clone was seen once. V usage is TRBV10-3 and J usage is TRBJ2-7; perhaps D is TRBD1 or TRBD2 (7 bases each). The CDR3 consists of 13 residues. Trimming cost V 10 bases and J 3 bases, with 16 bases left between them. Germline V gene data show CDR1 as ENHRY and CDR2 as SYGVKD. Here the CDR3 reads CASKRDSDYEQYF. CDR3 in DNA: TGTGCCAGTAAGCGGGACAGTGACTACGAGCAGTACTTC.

The gene calls are TRBV5-6 and TRBJ1-6; tentatively, D is TRBD1 (6 bases). V gave up 4 bases and J gave up 7 bases, with 9 bases separating them. This CDR3 is built from 13 residues. Germline lookup yields CDR1 SGHDT and CDR2 YYEEEE. The CDR3 loop reads CASSQTGNSPLHF. CDR3 in DNA: TGTGCCAGCAGCCAAACAGGGAATTCACCCCTCCACTTT.

This chain connects TRBV27 to TRBJ2-7, with 13 bases aligning to TRBD2. The ends lost 4 bases at V and 3 bases at J; junction bases unmatched: 12. This CDR3 region has 18 residues. CDR1 and CDR2 from the germline V gene are MNHEY and SMNVEV (reference sequence). The DNA of the CDR3 is TGTGCCAGCAGTTCCCGGGTCGGACTAGCGGGAGTGATCTACGAGCAGTACTTC. It specifies CASSSRVGLAGVIYEQYF.

The rearrangement links TRBV4-3 to TRBJ2-7, with D possibly being TRBD1 (6 bases). Trimming removed 1 base from V and 2 bases from J, with 12 bases in between. Per germline, CDR1 LGHNA and CDR2 YSLEER. The CDR3 contains 15 residues. The CDR3 DNA follows: TGCGCCAGCAGCCAAGTACAGGGCGCAGCCTACGAGCAGTACTTC. It yields the protein CASSQVQGAAYEQYF.